The 15 T cell receptor beta chains listed next were all sequenced from one sample in a study of shared clonotypes between healthy human individuals. TCRdb keeps only in-frame clones here, not all; method: immunoSEQ multiplex PCR. The sample holds around 620,000 clones, about 95% seen once. The naive CD8 fraction comprised CD45RO-negative cells positively selected for CCR7 and excluded terminally differentiated effector memory CD45RA+ cells. Sequencing was carried out using naive CD8+ T cells sorted from blood. The receptors here all came from a woman in her 30s in good health.

About this clone: Other DNA sequences in the same sample also yield this CDR3. Written as DNA, the CDR3 is TGTGCCAGCAGTTTAGTGGGGGGAGGAACTGAAGCTTTCTTT. Amino acid sequence: CASSLVGGGTEAFF. The rearrangement uses TRBV27 and TRBJ1-1; D might be TRBD1 (5 bases). V lost 2 bases to trimming and J lost 5 bases, with 12 bases between them. This CDR3 has 14 residues. From germline, CDR1 is MNHEY and CDR2 SMNVEV (reference sequence).

CDR3 protein: CASSEAKTGNTEAFF. The CDR3, as DNA: TGTGCCAGCAGTGAAGCCAAGACAGGGAACACTGAAGCTTTCTTT. The chain links TRBV6-1 to TRBJ1-1, with D tentatively TRBD1 (6 bases). The CDR3 runs to 15 residues. Germline V lookup: CDR1 MNHNS, CDR2 SASEGT. V gave up 0 bases and J gave up 1 base, with 9 bases separating them.

The V call is TRBV30, the J call TRBJ2-7, with D possibly being TRBD1 (5 bases). The V end lost 4 bases, the J end lost 0 bases, and 13 bases lay between the germline ends. The CDR3 has 14 amino acids. The germline V gene has CDR1 GTSNPN and CDR2 SVGIG (reference sequence). CDR3 nucleotides: TGTGCCTGGAATAAACAGGCCAGCTCCTACGAGCAGTACTTC. Translating it yields CAWNKQASSYEQYF.

This sequence joins TRBV27 and TRBJ2-1; the D is unclear. Trimming shortened V by 5 bases and J by 3 bases, and 8 bases separated the two germline ends. The germline V gene has CDR1 MNHEY and CDR2 SMNVEV (reference sequence). There are 13 residues in the CDR3. DNA for the CDR3: TGTGCCAGCAGTGGCTACGTCTACAATGAGCAGTTCTTC. Protein: CASSGYVYNEQFF.

This sequence joins TRBV2 and TRBJ2-6; 7 bases align to TRBD1. In germline, CDR1 is SNHLY, CDR2 FYNNEI. The V and J ends lost 4 bases and 0 bases, in that order; junction bases with no gene match: 9. The CDR3 is made up of 18 amino acids. The CDR3 DNA follows: TGTGCCAGCAGTGGGACCCGGGACAGCCCCTCTGGGGCCAACGTCCTGACTTTC. It specifies CASSGTRDSPSGANVLTF.

This sequence joins TRBV25-1 and TRBJ1-2; D may be TRBD1 (6 bases). CDR1 is MGHDK, CDR2 SYGVNS, per germline. Trimming left V 6 bases short and J 8 bases short, with 19 bases between. This CDR3 has 14 residues. The CDR3 sequence is CASSSLRGAWGYTF. The CDR3, as DNA: TGTGCCAGCAGCTCCCTACGGGGGGCTTGGGGCTACACCTTC.

This rearrangement joins TRBV19 to TRBJ2-7; the D is unclear. The V end was cut by 3 bases, the J end by 1 base, with 10 bases between. Germline assignment: CDR1 LNHDA and CDR2 SQIVND (reference sequence). CDR3 size: 14 residues. DNA of the CDR3: TGTGCCAGTAGTATGATAGGCAGATCCTACGAGCAGTACTTC. Its protein product is CASSMIGRSYEQYF. The whole variable domain, filled in from reference TRBV19 and TRBJ2-7, reads DGGITQSPKYLFRKEGQNVTLSCEQNLNHDAMYWYRQDPGQGLRLIYYSQIVNDFQKGDIAEGYSVSREKKESFPLTVTSAQKNPTAFYLCASSMIGRSYEQYFGPGTRLTVT.

This clone has more than one count but fewer than ten. This chain links TRBV11-2 with TRBJ1-4, with D uncertain. The CDR3 is 11 amino acids. CDR1 is SGHAT and CDR2 is FQNNGV in the germline V gene. Trimming took 5 bases from V and 12 from J, leaving 10 bases between them. CDR3 nucleotides: TGTGCCAGCAGCACGCTAGGAGAACTGTTTTTT. Protein: CASSTLGELFF.

Worth noting for this clone: At the DNA level, this CDR3 is encoded by other sequences in the same sample as well. The gene calls are TRBV13 and TRBJ2-7; 8 bases are shared with TRBD1. Germline V gene data show CDR1 as PRHDT and CDR2 as FYEKMQ (reference sequence). CDR3 length: 13 amino acids. V was clipped by 4 bases and J by 3 bases; unmatched bases: 2. The DNA for the CDR3 is TGTGCCAGCAGCTCGGGGACAGGCTACGAGCAGTACTTC. Its translation: CASSSGTGYEQYF.

The chain has TRBV5-1 and TRBJ2-7; possibly TRBD2 for D (5 bases). CDR1 SGHRS and CDR2 YFSETQ come from the germline V gene. Trimming removed 1 base from V and 2 bases from J, with 10 bases in between. This CDR3 spans 14 amino acids. CDR3 in amino acids: CASSLRAETYEQYF. CDR3 DNA sequence: TGCGCCAGCAGCTTGCGAGCGGAGACCTACGAGCAGTACTTC.

This chain uses TRBV11-2 with TRBJ2-7; no clear D gene. The CDR3 sequence is 14 residues long. Germline CDR1 reads SGHAT; CDR2 reads FQNNGV. V lost 3 bases to trimming and J lost 0 bases, with 9 bases between them. The CDR3 DNA follows: TGTGCCAGCAGCTTGTTAGTTAGCTCCTACGAGCAGTACTTC. Protein product: CASSLLVSSYEQYF.

The chain employs TRBV13 and TRBJ2-7; D unclear. The CDR3 has 14 amino acids. Germline V gene sequence: CDR1 PRHDT, CDR2 FYEKMQ (reference sequence). Between the trimmed V and J ends, which lost 1 base and 7 bases, there was a span of 14 bases. The chain's CDR3 is CASSLAGVQWEQYF. CDR3 DNA sequence: TGTGCCAGCAGCTTAGCCGGAGTCCAATGGGAGCAGTACTTC.

The chain recombines TRBV27 with TRBJ1-1; possibly TRBD1 for D (6 bases). CDR1 and CDR2 from the germline V gene are MNHEY and SMNVEV (reference sequence). This CDR3 is built from 14 residues. With 2 bases removed from V and 7 bases from J, the gap between germline ends came to 14 bases. The CDR3 loop reads CASSLSAGAGEAFF. The CDR3 coding sequence is TGTGCCAGCAGTTTAAGCGCAGGGGCGGGTGAAGCTTTCTTT.

The chain carries TRBV27 and TRBJ2-1; TRBD2 matches at 13 bases. CDR3 length equals 15 residues. V lost 7 bases, J lost 5 bases, and 5 bases stayed unmatched. From germline, CDR1 is MNHEY and CDR2 SMNVEV (reference sequence). CDR3 amino acids: CASIGLAGVNNEQFF. The CDR3 DNA is TGTGCCAGCATTGGACTAGCGGGAGTTAACAATGAGCAGTTCTTC.

The genes are TRBV7-9 and TRBJ2-5, with a possible D match to TRBD2 (6 bases). This CDR3 spans 16 amino acids. V was pared by 5 bases and J by 2 bases, with 18 bases between. Germline CDR1 is SEHNR and CDR2 is FQNEAQ (reference sequence). CDR3 in DNA: TGTGCCAGCAGCCCCAGTATGGGACTTCTACAAGAGACCCAGTACTTC. Its protein is CASSPSMGLLQETQYF.